Listed below are T cell receptor beta chains from one sample, sequenced in a study of blood T cell repertoires in COVID-19. Some clones are missing from TCRdb's copy, which holds only in-frame ones; the method was immunoSEQ multiplex PCR. The data show 200,000 to 250,000 clones, 89% seen once. Sequenced sample: peripheral blood. These receptor sequences come from a woman in her thirties or forties with acute or convalescent COVID-19. CDR3s include the opening cysteine and the closing phenylalanine or tryptophan. Each record gives: J gene, D gene, V gene, clone size, CDR3 protein, CDR3 DNA. A D gene is named only where the DNA matches it firmly. Size tells how often a clone was seen (once, few, many) or the class of an expanded clone, and some rows leave it out.

j_call: TRBJ2-5; d_call: NA; v_call: TRBV2; clone_size: NA; cdr3_aa: CASSPSFVKSGTQYF; cdr3_nt: TGTGCCAGCAGCCCCTCATTTGTGAAGTCGGGGACCCAGTACTTC
j_call: TRBJ2-3; d_call: TRBD2; v_call: TRBV6-5; clone_size: NA; cdr3_aa: CASSSPGLAVDTQYF; cdr3_nt: TGTGCCAGCAGTTCCCCGGGACTAGCCGTGGATACGCAGTATTTT
j_call: TRBJ1-5; d_call: TRBD1; v_call: TRBV10-3; clone_size: NA; cdr3_aa: CAIRDPGQGSEPQHF; cdr3_nt: TGTGCCATCAGAGACCCGGGACAGGGTTCTGAACCCCAGCATTTT
j_call: TRBJ1-1; d_call: TRBD1; v_call: TRBV5-4; clone_size: NA; cdr3_aa: CASSPQGQGRGAFF; cdr3_nt: TGTGCCAGCAGCCCCCAGGGACAGGGGCGGGGAGCTTTCTTT
j_call: TRBJ2-2; d_call: TRBD2; v_call: TRBV19; clone_size: NA; cdr3_aa: CASSLAGGYTGELFF; cdr3_nt: TGTGCCAGTAGTTTAGCGGGGGGGTACACCGGGGAGCTGTTTTTT
j_call: TRBJ1-6; d_call: TRBD1; v_call: TRBV6-6; clone_size: once; cdr3_aa: CASSPDRGSSPLHF; cdr3_nt: TGTGCCAGCAGTCCGGACAGGGGCAGCTCACCCCTCCACTTT
j_call: TRBJ2-3; d_call: TRBD2; v_call: TRBV24-1; clone_size: NA; cdr3_aa: CATSDLAGGSTDTQYF; cdr3_nt: TGTGCCACCAGTGATCTAGCGGGGGGAAGCACAGATACGCAGTATTTT
j_call: TRBJ2-3; d_call: NA; v_call: TRBV10-1; clone_size: NA; cdr3_aa: CASSDGQTGVDTQYF; cdr3_nt: TGCGCCAGCAGTGACGGTCAGACCGGGGTAGATACGCAGTATTTT
j_call: TRBJ1-2; d_call: NA; v_call: TRBV2; clone_size: NA; cdr3_aa: CASTRQEFNYGYTF; cdr3_nt: TGTGCCAGCACCAGACAGGAGTTTAACTATGGCTACACCTTC
j_call: TRBJ1-5; d_call: TRBD1; v_call: TRBV19; clone_size: NA; cdr3_aa: CASSWRTGANNQPQHF; cdr3_nt: TGTGCCAGTAGCTGGAGGACAGGGGCCAACAATCAGCCCCAGCATTTT
j_call: TRBJ1-2; d_call: NA; v_call: TRBV5-8; clone_size: NA; cdr3_aa: CASSLGGGHGGYTF; cdr3_nt: TGTGCCAGCAGCTTGGGCGGGGGGCATGGCGGCTACACCTTC
j_call: TRBJ1-4; d_call: TRBD1; v_call: TRBV5-1; clone_size: few; cdr3_aa: CASSRARDRDEKLFF; cdr3_nt: TGCGCCAGCAGCCGAGCACGGGACAGGGATGAAAAACTGTTTTTT
j_call: TRBJ1-2; d_call: TRBD1; v_call: TRBV6-6; clone_size: NA; cdr3_aa: CASNQQGEYGYTF; cdr3_nt: TGTGCCAGCAACCAACAGGGGGAGTATGGCTACACCTTC
j_call: TRBJ2-1; d_call: TRBD2; v_call: TRBV19; clone_size: NA; cdr3_aa: CASRGRGQDNEQFF; cdr3_nt: TGTGCCAGCCGAGGGAGGGGCCAAGATAATGAGCAGTTCTTC
j_call: TRBJ1-1; d_call: NA; v_call: TRBV29-1; clone_size: few; cdr3_aa: CSVEVQPGGTEAFF; cdr3_nt: TGCAGCGTTGAAGTACAGCCGGGAGGGACTGAAGCTTTCTTT
j_call: TRBJ2-3; d_call: NA; v_call: TRBV11-2; clone_size: NA; cdr3_aa: CASSHRAGGTDTQYF; cdr3_nt: TGTGCCAGCAGCCACCGGGCAGGAGGAACAGATACGCAGTATTTT
j_call: TRBJ1-1; d_call: NA; v_call: TRBV11-2; clone_size: few; cdr3_aa: CASSLDRDTEAFF; cdr3_nt: TGTGCCAGCAGCTTAGACAGGGACACTGAAGCTTTCTTT
j_call: TRBJ1-2; d_call: TRBD1; v_call: TRBV28; clone_size: NA; cdr3_aa: CASSEGGQGRVGYTF; cdr3_nt: TGTGCCAGCAGTGAGGGGGGACAGGGAAGGGTCGGCTACACCTTC
j_call: TRBJ1-1; d_call: NA; v_call: TRBV5-1; clone_size: NA; cdr3_aa: CASRPGRRTSILNTEAFF; cdr3_nt: TGCGCCAGCAGGCCAGGACGGAGGACGTCGATTTTGAACACTGAAGCTTTCTTT
j_call: TRBJ2-3; d_call: NA; v_call: TRBV5-4; clone_size: NA; cdr3_aa: CASGRGPGTDTQYF; cdr3_nt: TGTGCCAGCGGGCGGGGGCCGGGCACAGATACGCAGTATTTT
j_call: TRBJ1-6; d_call: NA; v_call: TRBV2; clone_size: NA; cdr3_aa: CASSDGGYNSPLHF; cdr3_nt: TGTGCCAGCAGTGACGGGGGCTATAATTCACCCCTCCACTTT
j_call: TRBJ1-1; d_call: NA; v_call: TRBV5-4; clone_size: few; cdr3_aa: CASSQDITNTEAFF; cdr3_nt: TGTGCCAGCAGCCAGGACATCACGAACACTGAAGCTTTCTTT
j_call: TRBJ1-2; d_call: TRBD1; v_call: TRBV19; clone_size: NA; cdr3_aa: CASNTGGGGYTF; cdr3_nt: TGTGCCAGTAATACAGGGGGCGGCGGCTACACCTTC
j_call: TRBJ1-6; d_call: TRBD1; v_call: TRBV2; clone_size: NA; cdr3_aa: CASRGQGNSPLHF; cdr3_nt: TGTGCCAGCAGGGGACAGGGGAATTCACCCCTCCACTTT
j_call: TRBJ1-2; d_call: NA; v_call: TRBV3-1/TRBV3-2; clone_size: NA; cdr3_aa: CASSQDLTGPYGYTF; cdr3_nt: TGTGCCAGCAGCCAGGACCTTACAGGGCCCTATGGCTACACCTTC
j_call: TRBJ1-5; d_call: TRBD1; v_call: TRBV11-3; clone_size: NA; cdr3_aa: CASSLEQGDQPQHF; cdr3_nt: TGTGCCAGCAGCTTAGAACAGGGGGACCAGCCCCAGCATTTT
j_call: TRBJ2-5; d_call: NA; v_call: TRBV29-1; clone_size: once; cdr3_aa: CSVVRQEETQYF; cdr3_nt: TGCAGCGTTGTCCGGCAGGAAGAGACCCAGTACTTC
j_call: TRBJ2-1; d_call: NA; v_call: TRBV10-3; clone_size: NA; cdr3_aa: CAILSGINEQFF; cdr3_nt: TGTGCCATCCTCTCCGGGATCAATGAGCAGTTCTTC
j_call: TRBJ2-3; d_call: NA; v_call: TRBV5-1; clone_size: NA; cdr3_aa: CASKFGGVSTDTQYF; cdr3_nt: TGCGCCAGCAAGTTCGGCGGGGTGAGCACAGATACGCAGTATTTT
j_call: TRBJ1-2; d_call: TRBD1; v_call: TRBV3-1/TRBV3-2; clone_size: NA; cdr3_aa: CASSQAFLTGSYGYTF; cdr3_nt: TGTGCCAGCAGCCAAGCTTTTCTGACAGGGAGCTATGGCTACACCTTC
j_call: TRBJ2-2; d_call: NA; v_call: TRBV7-7; clone_size: NA; cdr3_aa: CASSLALPHIEGTGELFF; cdr3_nt: TGTGCCAGCAGCTTAGCGCTCCCCCACATCGAGGGCACCGGGGAGCTGTTTTTT
j_call: TRBJ2-2; d_call: TRBD2; v_call: TRBV2; clone_size: NA; cdr3_aa: CASSGAGVNTGELFF; cdr3_nt: TGTGCCAGCAGCGGAGCGGGGGTTAACACCGGGGAGCTGTTTTTT
j_call: TRBJ1-3; d_call: NA; v_call: TRBV10-2; clone_size: NA; cdr3_aa: CASSLTGSSGNTIYF; cdr3_nt: TGCGCCAGCAGCTTGACGGGAAGCTCTGGAAACACCATATATTTT
j_call: TRBJ2-2; d_call: TRBD2; v_call: TRBV3-1/TRBV3-2; clone_size: NA; cdr3_aa: CASSQTGLAGWTGELFF; cdr3_nt: TGTGCCAGCAGCCAAACCGGACTAGCGGGGTGGACCGGGGAGCTGTTTTTT
j_call: TRBJ2-3; d_call: NA; v_call: TRBV27; clone_size: NA; cdr3_aa: CASSLSTDTQYF; cdr3_nt: TGTGCCAGCAGTCTGAGCACAGATACGCAGTATTTT
j_call: TRBJ1-2; d_call: TRBD1; v_call: TRBV2; clone_size: NA; cdr3_aa: CASSRTGDYGYTF; cdr3_nt: TGTGCCAGCAGCAGGACAGGGGATTATGGCTACACCTTC
j_call: TRBJ2-1; d_call: NA; v_call: TRBV11-2; clone_size: NA; cdr3_aa: CASSSMRGNEQFF; cdr3_nt: TGTGCCAGCAGCTCGATGCGGGGCAATGAGCAGTTCTTC
j_call: TRBJ2-4; d_call: TRBD1; v_call: TRBV6-5; clone_size: few; cdr3_aa: CASTGTGGGLNIQYF; cdr3_nt: TGTGCCAGCACCGGGACAGGGGGCGGTTTGAACATTCAGTACTTC
j_call: TRBJ2-2; d_call: TRBD2; v_call: TRBV7-2; clone_size: NA; cdr3_aa: CASSSPGGNTGELFF; cdr3_nt: TGTGCCAGCAGTTCCCCGGGGGGGAACACCGGGGAGCTGTTTTTT
j_call: TRBJ2-2; d_call: TRBD1; v_call: TRBV11-2; clone_size: once; cdr3_aa: CASRKDRQETGELFF; cdr3_nt: TGTGCCAGCAGGAAGGACAGGCAAGAAACCGGGGAGCTGTTTTTT
j_call: TRBJ1-5; d_call: NA; v_call: TRBV12-3/TRBV12-4; clone_size: NA; cdr3_aa: CASSSLPNQPQHF; cdr3_nt: TGTGCCAGCAGTTCCCTTCCGAATCAGCCCCAGCATTTT
j_call: TRBJ1-5; d_call: NA; v_call: TRBV10-2; clone_size: NA; cdr3_aa: CASSGQSNQPQHF; cdr3_nt: TGCGCCAGCAGTGGACAGAGCAATCAGCCCCAGCATTTT
j_call: TRBJ1-4; d_call: NA; v_call: TRBV12-5; clone_size: NA; cdr3_aa: CASGLAGTTNEKLFF; cdr3_nt: TGTGCTAGTGGTTTGGCAGGGACTACTAATGAAAAACTGTTTTTT
j_call: TRBJ2-3; d_call: NA; v_call: TRBV3-1/TRBV3-2; clone_size: NA; cdr3_aa: CASSQGATDTQYF; cdr3_nt: TGTGCCAGCAGCCAGGGGGCTACAGATACGCAGTATTTT
j_call: TRBJ2-1; d_call: NA; v_call: TRBV27; clone_size: NA; cdr3_aa: CASSYTGLTSYNEQFF; cdr3_nt: TGTGCCAGCAGTTATACGGGGTTGACTTCCTACAATGAGCAGTTCTTC
j_call: TRBJ2-1; d_call: NA; v_call: TRBV7-3; clone_size: once; cdr3_aa: CASRQGPNNEQFF; cdr3_nt: TGTGCCAGCCGGCAGGGCCCCAACAATGAGCAGTTCTTC
j_call: TRBJ2-5; d_call: NA; v_call: TRBV1; clone_size: NA; cdr3_aa: CTSSQDATEGRGETQYF; cdr3_nt: TGCACCAGCAGCCAAGACGCGACGGAGGGGCGCGGAGAGACCCAGTACTTC
j_call: TRBJ2-2; d_call: NA; v_call: TRBV27; clone_size: NA; cdr3_aa: CASSLGRNTGELFF; cdr3_nt: TGTGCCAGCAGTTTGGGCAGAAACACCGGGGAGCTGTTTTTT
j_call: TRBJ1-2; d_call: NA; v_call: TRBV11-2; clone_size: NA; cdr3_aa: CASSDLRGGPYGYTF; cdr3_nt: TGTGCCAGCAGCGACCTCCGGGGGGGGCCATATGGCTACACCTTC
j_call: TRBJ2-2; d_call: NA; v_call: TRBV4-1; clone_size: NA; cdr3_aa: CASSQDLGAGELFF; cdr3_nt: TGCGCCAGCAGCCAAGATCTGGGAGCCGGGGAGCTGTTTTTT
j_call: TRBJ2-5; d_call: TRBD2; v_call: TRBV15; clone_size: few; cdr3_aa: CATSRASGGETQYF; cdr3_nt: TGTGCCACCAGCAGGGCTTCGGGGGGGGAGACCCAGTACTTC
j_call: TRBJ1-5; d_call: TRBD1; v_call: TRBV7-8; clone_size: NA; cdr3_aa: CASSLARGAGGSSDQPQHF; cdr3_nt: TGTGCCAGCAGCTTAGCGAGGGGAGCAGGGGGCAGTTCGGATCAGCCCCAGCATTTT
j_call: TRBJ1-1; d_call: TRBD1; v_call: TRBV6-5; clone_size: NA; cdr3_aa: CASSKNRQGDTEAFF; cdr3_nt: TGTGCCAGCAGTAAGAACCGACAGGGGGACACTGAAGCTTTCTTT
j_call: TRBJ1-4; d_call: NA; v_call: TRBV6-5; clone_size: NA; cdr3_aa: CASSYFSGSTNEKLFF; cdr3_nt: TGTGCCAGCAGTTACTTTTCAGGTTCAACTAATGAAAAACTGTTTTTT
j_call: TRBJ2-5; d_call: NA; v_call: TRBV9; clone_size: NA; cdr3_aa: CASSGQGNPTETQYF; cdr3_nt: TGTGCCAGCAGCGGGCAGGGGAATCCCACGGAGACCCAGTACTTC
j_call: TRBJ1-6; d_call: TRBD1; v_call: TRBV2; clone_size: NA; cdr3_aa: CASKCRDRVSSPLHF; cdr3_nt: TGTGCCAGCAAGTGTAGGGACAGGGTAAGTTCACCCCTCCACTTT
j_call: TRBJ1-6; d_call: TRBD1; v_call: TRBV2; clone_size: NA; cdr3_aa: CASSPRTGAVSPLHF; cdr3_nt: TGTGCCAGCAGTCCACGGACAGGGGCCGTCTCACCCCTCCACTTT
j_call: TRBJ1-1; d_call: NA; v_call: TRBV21-1; clone_size: NA; cdr3_aa: CASSNRGTGEGTEAFF; cdr3_nt: TGTGCCAGCAGCAATAGAGGGACAGGGGAGGGAACTGAAGCTTTCTTT